This paragraph covers one TCR beta chain sequence. The sample is drawn from a study of identical twins. Trimming removed 3 bases from V and 3 bases from J, with 5 bases in between. The V gene's germline CDR1 is SGHTA and CDR2 FQGNSA. This CDR3 contains 13 residues. One entry per CDR3 protein, called by TCRdb with MiXCR from the 5' RACE reads. The data show 450,000 to 650,000 distinct CDR3 sequences, roughly 9.5% seen once. These data were likewise used in another study, on yellow fever vaccine responses in identical twins.

The chain uses TRBV7-2 and TRBJ2-2; D remains unclear. The sequenced sample consisted of PBMCs. This sequence originates from a woman aged 18-29 years in good health. The chain's CDR3 is CASSFRHTGELFF. CDR3 nucleotides: TGTGCCAGCAGCTTTCGGCACACCGGGGAGCTGTTTTTT.